This TCR beta chain was captured in a study of blood T cells in healthy people across ages. Germline assignment: CDR1 SGHTA and CDR2 FQGNSA. The CDR3 contains 13 residues. Through a sample-barcoded 5' primer and a J-beta primer mix, a second PCR was run for about 6 to 11 cycles. Via MiXCR, TCRdb re-called the 5' RACE reads, giving one row per CDR3 protein. The profile shows 600,000 to 850,000 distinct CDR3 sequences, 25% of them singletons. These sequences were also reported in another study, on T cells of mothers and their children. That report adds: All donors were healthy and Caucasian; they were three mothers and their six children.

The receptor comes from a boy between 10 and 17 years old in good health. The chain joins TRBV7-2 to TRBJ2-5, with 7 positions matching TRBD1. The DNA end is a closer match to TRBJ2-7, so the J assignment may be wrong. Input material: blood. CDR3 sequence reads: CASTQGGPYEQYF. The CDR3, as DNA: TGTGCCAGCACCCAAGGGGGCCCCTACGAGCAGTACTTC.